These T cell receptor beta chains were read from a single sample in a study of shared clonotypes between healthy human individuals. The assay was immunoSEQ multiplex PCR, and TCRdb's table has in-frame clones only and misses some. This table has some 1 million clones, 60% to 80% appearing once. Input material: memory CD4+ T cells sorted from blood. Receptors originate from a young man in good health. Both conserved end residues are part of each CDR3. Expanded clones are given a class, and other clones once, few, many or no size at all.

>TRBJ1-2|once|14|TRBV6-5
CASSLSAGNYGYTF
>TRBJ1-4|-|15|TRBV6-5
CASSSQGARGEKLFF
>TRBJ2-4|-|14|TRBV7-2
CASSLGGGRDIQYF
>TRBJ1-5|-|16|TRBV2
CASRPGTSLSNQPQHF
>TRBJ2-3|-|14|TRBV5-4
CASSRIQQADTQYF
>TRBJ1-1|few|15|TRBV19
CASSILRTGRTEAFF
>TRBJ1-5|-|17|TRBV28
CASSLRVGLGSNQPQHF
>TRBJ2-1|-|18|TRBV13
CASSSKTFSQGIYNEQFF
>TRBJ2-5|few|14|TRBV19
CASSTDGLSKTQYF
>TRBJ1-2|-|15|TRBV27
CASSFRDRGNYGYTF
>TRBJ1-1|once|13|TRBV28
CASSPRAVTEAFF
>TRBJ1-5|-|14|TRBV19
CASSPRDSNQPQHF
>TRBJ1-1|-|14|TRBV2
CASSLTRVDTEAFF
>TRBJ1-2|-|13|TRBV14
CASSPGPNYGYTF
>TRBJ1-1|-|13|TRBV19
CASSMAGGTEAFF
>TRBJ2-7|-|11|TRBV5-1
CASSYGYEQYF
>TRBJ2-1|-|15|TRBV10-3
CAINEGLQSNNEQFF
>TRBJ1-1|-|14|TRBV2
CASRSQGIMNEAFF
>TRBJ2-7|-|16|TRBV7-2
CASRQSRDVLSYEQYF
>TRBJ1-5|few|12|TRBV5-8
CASSLGNQPQHF
>TRBJ2-2|once|15|TRBV7-9
CASSSGVADTGELFF
>TRBJ2-1|many|13|TRBV7-8
CASSLVSREEGFF
>TRBJ2-1|-|14|TRBV6-6
CASRSHGGDNEQFF
>TRBJ2-7|-|16|TRBV10-3
CAISEPPAGSSYEQYF
>TRBJ1-1|many|13|TRBV6-1
CASSLHRTAEAFF
>TRBJ2-5|-|13|TRBV19
CASSTDREETQYF
>TRBJ2-5|few|16|TRBV7-7
CASSLGLLGHKETQYF
>TRBJ1-6|-|16|TRBV28
CASSATGYSYNSPLHF
>TRBJ1-1|-|11|TRBV29-1
CSASPNTEAFF
>TRBJ1-4|-|14|TRBV4-1
CASSQEALNEKLFF
>TRBJ1-6|-|17|TRBV6-1
CASSETVAWGADSPLHF
>TRBJ1-2|-|12|TRBV29-1
CSVDRPYYGYTF
>TRBJ1-2|-|12|TRBV6-1
CASTERGYGYTF
>TRBJ2-3|once|16|TRBV5-4
CASSLYEGGYTDTQYF
>TRBJ2-5|-|12|TRBV6-5
CASSRQQETQYF
>TRBJ1-1|many|14|TRBV6-4
CASSDSSMNTEAFF
>TRBJ2-3|-|15|TRBV5-1
CASSSIAGSTDTQYF
>TRBJ2-3|-|14|TRBV4-3
CASSQQGAGDTQYF
>TRBJ2-1|-|15|TRBV11-2
CASSLGLAEINEQFF
>TRBJ1-2|-|13|TRBV19
CASSPGQGGGYTF
>TRBJ2-4|few|17|TRBV28
CASSATGGVRAKNIQYF
>TRBJ2-7|-|15|TRBV7-2
CASSLTGQTFYEQYF
>TRBJ2-3|-|14|TRBV11-2
CASLDFGHTDTQYF
>TRBJ1-1|once|16|TRBV7-9
CASSLVLLGGKAEAFF
>TRBJ2-5|-|16|TRBV27
CASRLTGLAGGETQYF
>TRBJ1-5|few|14|TRBV28
CASSSGGTNQPQHF
>TRBJ1-2|once|14|TRBV5-5
CASSSNTEVYGYTF
>TRBJ1-6|few|14|TRBV7-9
CASSLDRPNSPLHF
>TRBJ2-5|few|16|TRBV4-3
CASSQDGGGSGETQYF
>TRBJ1-2|-|15|TRBV10-3
CAISDPGGRVGGYTF
>TRBJ2-1|-|11|TRBV28
CASSSRNEQFF
>TRBJ2-3|once|15|TRBV9
CASSGTSAGTDTQYF
>TRBJ1-1|-|14|TRBV7-9
CASREDRGLFEAFF
>TRBJ1-2|-|16|TRBV11-2
CASSLDAGTFHYGYTF
>TRBJ2-2|many|15|TRBV18
CASSLGQGNTGELFF
>TRBJ2-7|many|14|TRBV11-1
CASSLAPSSYEQYF
>TRBJ1-2|-|15|TRBV9
CASSVGAGGAEGYTF